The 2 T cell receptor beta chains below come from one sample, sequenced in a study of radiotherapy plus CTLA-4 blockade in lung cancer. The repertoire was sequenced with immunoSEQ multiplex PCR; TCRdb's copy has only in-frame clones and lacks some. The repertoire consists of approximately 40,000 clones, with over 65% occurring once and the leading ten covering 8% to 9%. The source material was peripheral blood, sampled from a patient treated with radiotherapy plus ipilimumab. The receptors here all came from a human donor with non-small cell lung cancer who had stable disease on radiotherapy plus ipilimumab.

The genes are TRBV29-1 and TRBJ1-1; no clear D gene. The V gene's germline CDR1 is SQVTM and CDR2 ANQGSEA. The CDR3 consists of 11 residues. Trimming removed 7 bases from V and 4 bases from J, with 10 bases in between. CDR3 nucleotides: TGCAGCGGGGAGTTTAGCACTGAAGCTTTCTTT. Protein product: CSGEFSTEAFF.

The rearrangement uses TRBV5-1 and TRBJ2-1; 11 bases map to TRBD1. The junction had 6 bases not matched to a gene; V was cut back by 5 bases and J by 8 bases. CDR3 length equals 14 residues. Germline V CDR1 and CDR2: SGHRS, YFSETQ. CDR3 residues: CASRSGTGGDEQFF. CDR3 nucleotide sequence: TGCGCCAGCAGGTCCGGGACAGGGGGAGATGAGCAGTTCTTC.